This is a list of T cell receptor beta chains from one sample in a study of shared clonotypes between healthy human individuals. Libraries were prepared by immunoSEQ multiplex PCR; TCRdb keeps only in-frame clonotypes and omits some of them. Of hundreds of thousands of clones in the sample, around three quarters were seen once. Sequences were obtained from PBMCs. Source of these receptors: a woman aged 40-49 years in good health. Some clones in this sample may be carry-over from other donors' samples. CDR3s include the opening cysteine and the closing phenylalanine or tryptophan. The D gene is left open where the match is weak. Clone size is shown for a subset of rows, as once, few, many or a class of expanded clone.

cdr3_nt cdr3_aa clone_size j_call d_call v_call
TGCAGCGTTGTTTCAGCAGGCTACGAGCAGTACTTC CSVVSAGYEQYF NA TRBJ2-7 NA TRBV29-1
TGTGCCAGCAGCCGGACGGGACAGGCGGTCTCCTACGAGCAGTACTTC CASSRTGQAVSYEQYF NA TRBJ2-7 TRBD1 TRBV5-4
TGCGCCAGCAGTGCGGGGAGTTCGAATGAGCAGTTCTTC CASSAGSSNEQFF NA TRBJ2-1 NA TRBV10-2
TGTGCCAGCAGTGAAGCCCAGTACACCGCGGTGTTGGCCGGGGAGCTGTTTTTT CASSEAQYTAVLAGELFF once TRBJ2-2 NA TRBV6-1
TGTGCCAGCAGCCAACTGGCTGGGCTTTCCTACGAGCAGTACTTC CASSQLAGLSYEQYF NA TRBJ2-7 NA TRBV7-9
TGTGCCAGCAGCTCCCTGGGGTCTGGGGCCAACGTCCTAACTTTC CASSSLGSGANVLTF few TRBJ2-6 NA TRBV7-3
TGTGCCAGTAATTGGGGACAGCAAAATGAAAAACTGTTTTTT CASNWGQQNEKLFF few TRBJ1-4 TRBD1 TRBV19
TGTGCCAGCTCCTCGGGGGGATCAATGAACACTGAAGCTTTCTTT CASSSGGSMNTEAFF NA TRBJ1-1 NA TRBV18
TGTGCCAGCAGCCAAGATAGGGGCGGACGGCTCTATGGCTACACCTTC CASSQDRGGRLYGYTF NA TRBJ1-2 NA TRBV14
TGTGCCAGCAGTACAAGAGGACCCCAAGAGACCCAGTACTTC CASSTRGPQETQYF once TRBJ2-5 NA TRBV28
TGTGCCATCAGTGGTGAACTAGCGGGGTACAATGAGCAGTTCTTC CAISGELAGYNEQFF NA TRBJ2-1 TRBD2 TRBV10-3
TGTGCCTGGGTCAGCGGATCCGGTGGCCACACCTTC CAWVSGSGGHTF NA TRBJ1-2 NA TRBV30
TGTGCCAGCAGACCTTCCGGTCTGCTGATCTATGGCTACACCTTC CASRPSGLLIYGYTF NA TRBJ1-2 NA TRBV27
TGTGCCAGCAGTCCACATGGCTCAAACTATGGCTACACCTTC CASSPHGSNYGYTF NA TRBJ1-2 NA TRBV6-5
TGTGCCAGCTGTCCTCTGGCGGGAGGCTCCTACGAGCAGTACTTC CASCPLAGGSYEQYF NA TRBJ2-7 TRBD2 TRBV6-1
TGTGCCAGCAGCTTCGACAGTGGCGGCTACACCTTC CASSFDSGGYTF NA TRBJ1-2 NA TRBV7-9
TGCGCCAGCAGCCAAGATCGGCACGGGAGAGCCAATGAGCAGTTCTTC CASSQDRHGRANEQFF NA TRBJ2-1 NA TRBV4-1
TGTGCCAGCAGGCGGGACGCTGAGCAGTTCTTC CASRRDAEQFF NA TRBJ2-1 NA TRBV7-2
TGTGCCAGCAGTTCTCCCGGGGGGGGAGACACCATATATTTT CASSSPGGGDTIYF NA TRBJ1-3 NA TRBV28
TGTGCCAGCAAGCCGGGACTAGCGACCTACGAGCAGTACTTC CASKPGLATYEQYF NA TRBJ2-7 TRBD2 TRBV2
TGTGCCAGCAGTGAAGAGGGGGCTTCCTACAATGAGCAGTTCTTC CASSEEGASYNEQFF NA TRBJ2-1 TRBD1 TRBV2
TGTGCCAGCAGTTACCCAGGGTCTCAGCCCCAGCATTTT CASSYPGSQPQHF NA TRBJ1-5 NA TRBV6-6
TGTGCCTGGACTCGGACAGGGGTTGGGGGCTACACCTTC CAWTRTGVGGYTF NA TRBJ1-2 TRBD1 TRBV30
TGTGCCAGTAGTTGGGGGGACAATCAGCCCCAGCATTTT CASSWGDNQPQHF NA TRBJ1-5 NA TRBV19
TGCGCCAGCAGCACGGACGGCAATGAGAAACTGTTTTTT CASSTDGNEKLFF few TRBJ1-4 NA TRBV5-1
TGTGCCAGCAGCATGTCCGTCGGGGAGCTGTTTTTT CASSMSVGELFF many TRBJ2-2 NA TRBV7-2
TGTGCCAGCAGCTTAAGACTAGCGGGAGGGCCAACTGAGCAGTTCTTC CASSLRLAGGPTEQFF once TRBJ2-1 TRBD2 TRBV11-3
TGTGCCAGCAGTGACGGCCAAAGCTCTGGGGCCAACGTCCTGACTTTC CASSDGQSSGANVLTF NA TRBJ2-6 NA TRBV6-4
TGCGCCAGCAGCTTCAGCCAACAGGGTGGAGGCACTGAAGCTTTCTTT CASSFSQQGGGTEAFF many TRBJ1-1 NA TRBV4-1
TGTGCCAGCAGCCAAGGACTAGTAGATACGCAGTATTTT CASSQGLVDTQYF NA TRBJ2-3 NA TRBV14
TGTGCCAGTAGTATGGGGCTAAATGAGCAGTTCTTC CASSMGLNEQFF NA TRBJ2-1 NA TRBV19
TGTGCCAGCAGATCCGAATCCTACGAGCAGTACTTC CASRSESYEQYF NA TRBJ2-7 NA TRBV28
TGTGCCAGCAGCCCTGCGGGCAGAAACACTGAAGCTTTCTTT CASSPAGRNTEAFF many TRBJ1-1 NA TRBV14
TGTGCCAGCAGCCAAGAACGGGACCACACTGAAGCTTTCTTT CASSQERDHTEAFF few TRBJ1-1 NA TRBV4-2
TGTGCCAGCTCACCGCGGACAGGGTTTCGAAACTATGGCTACACCTTC CASSPRTGFRNYGYTF NA TRBJ1-2 TRBD1 TRBV18
TGTGCCAGCAGTTCGGGGCCAAGGGGCAATCAGCCCCAGCATTTT CASSSGPRGNQPQHF NA TRBJ1-5 NA TRBV28
TGCAGCTCTACCTTAGGGACAGATACGCAGTATTTT CSSTLGTDTQYF NA TRBJ2-3 NA TRBV29-1
TGTGCCAGCAGCCCACAGGGAGTAGGGGAAAAACTGTTTTTC CASSPQGVGEKLFF NA TRBJ1-4 NA TRBV5-6
TGTGCCAGCAGAGGGTGGACTACTGAAGCTTTCTTT CASRGWTTEAFF NA TRBJ1-1 NA TRBV6-5
TGTGCCAGTAGTACAAGGACAGGGACCTACGAGCAGTACTTC CASSTRTGTYEQYF NA TRBJ2-7 TRBD1 TRBV19
TGTGCTAGCAGCTCGATGAGGGAGGCCGGGGAGCTGTTTTTT CASSSMREAGELFF NA TRBJ2-2 NA TRBV7-7
TGTGCTAGTGGTTTTAGCGGGGAAAGCTCCTACGAGCAGTACTTC CASGFSGESSYEQYF NA TRBJ2-7 TRBD2 TRBV12-5
TGTGCCAGCAGCTACGGGACTAGCGGGAGGAATGAGCAGTTCTTC CASSYGTSGRNEQFF NA TRBJ2-1 TRBD2 TRBV13
TGTGCCATCAGTTCGGGACACAATTACAATGAGCAGTTCTTC CAISSGHNYNEQFF NA TRBJ2-1 NA TRBV10-3
TGTGCCAGCACCGAGGGTAGGGAAGAGGGTAACTATGGCTACACCTTC CASTEGREEGNYGYTF many TRBJ1-2 NA TRBV2
TGTGCCAGCAGCTTTCAAGTCACCGGGGAGCTGTTTTTT CASSFQVTGELFF NA TRBJ2-2 NA TRBV5-4
TGTGCCAGCAGCCAAGGAGGACTAGCGGATTACAATGAGCAGTTCTTC CASSQGGLADYNEQFF NA TRBJ2-1 TRBD2 TRBV4-2
TGTGCCAGCAGCGTAGGCACGAACAATGAGCAGTTCTTC CASSVGTNNEQFF NA TRBJ2-1 NA TRBV9